This TCR beta chain was identified in a study of CD8+CD57+ T cells in acquired aplastic anemia. V gave up 3 bases and J gave up 10 bases, with 8 bases separating them. The CDR3 consists of 10 residues. Per germline, CDR1 SGDLS and CDR2 YYNGEE. Profiles of TCR beta VDJ and CDR3 were generated from a genomic DNA template. TCRdb called the reads again in MiXCR, with one record for every CDR3 protein. In the table there are some 170,000 distinct CDR3 sequences, around half of which are singletons. Patients selected for sequencing had displayed CD8+CD57+ cell expansion by flow cytometry. There was no therapy given to any patient before the blood sampling took place.

Sequences were obtained from sorted CD4+, CD8+, or CD8+CD57+ T cells (not recorded which) from PBMCs. The sequence derives from a human donor with aplastic anemia. This chain uses TRBV9 with TRBJ2-7; D is possibly TRBD1 or TRBD2 (5 bases each). The CDR3 loop reads CASSGDRQYF. The CDR3 DNA sequence: TGTGCCAGCAGCGGGGACCGTCAGTACTTC.